Shown below are 15 T cell receptor beta chains from a single sample sequenced in a study of T-cell reconstitution after alpha-beta-depleted transplantation in children. The TCRbeta library was prepared with unique molecular identifiers. MiXCR was run by TCRdb on the PCR reads, yielding one entry per CDR3 protein. The data hold roughly 790,000 distinct CDR3 sequences, with roughly 15% observed a single time. Sequencing used PBMCs, mostly from graft donor cells, obtained 360 days after TCRalphabeta/CD19-depleted stem cell transplant. These receptors all come from a male patient under 18 who had a stem cell transplant for acute lymphoblastic leukemia, so the T cells may come from the graft donor.

The sample holds a few counts of this clonotype. This chain joins TRBV20-1 and TRBJ2-1; D not resolved. V lost 2 bases and J lost 2, with 4 bases in between. The germline V gene encodes CDR1 DFQATT and CDR2 SNEGSKA (reference sequence). CDR3 size: 12 residues. The CDR3 reads CSARRAYNEQFF. CDR3 nucleotides: TGCAGTGCTAGACGCGCCTACAATGAGCAGTTCTTC.

The rearrangement joins TRBV20-1 to TRBJ2-5; 9 positions agree with TRBD2. J lost 0 bases, V lost 3 bases, and 8 bases had no gene match. Per germline, CDR1 DFQATT and CDR2 SNEGSKA (reference sequence). The CDR3 is made up of 16 amino acids. The CDR3 loop is CSASRGASGNQETQYF. The CDR3 region has the DNA TGCAGTGCTAGTCGGGGAGCTAGCGGGAACCAAGAGACCCAGTACTTC.

This clonotype has only a few counts. CDR3 in amino acids: CASSQFLAGEETQYF. DNA for the CDR3: TGCGCCAGCAGCCAATTCCTAGCGGGAGAAGAGACCCAGTACTTC. V gene TRBV4-1 combines with J gene TRBJ2-5, with 10 bases identical to TRBD2. The CDR3 covers 15 residues. The V gene's germline CDR1 is MGHRA and CDR2 YSYEKL. With 2 bases clipped from V and 3 bases from J, the junction kept 3 bases outside the gene matches.

The table lists this clonotype with a few counts. This chain uses TRBV6-4 with TRBJ2-3, with a weak D call TRBD1 (5 bases). Trimming removed 6 bases from V and 2 bases from J, with 9 bases in between. Germline V CDR1 and CDR2: MRHNA, SNTAGT. The CDR3 runs to 13 residues. As DNA, the CDR3 is TGTGCCAGCAGGGGGCCAATCACAGATACGCAGTATTTT. Residues: CASRGPITDTQYF.

The chain combines TRBV27 with TRBJ2-3; 11 bases line up with TRBD2. V shed 7 bases, J shed 4 bases, and the junction held 4 bases outside the gene matches. Germline V gives CDR1 MNHEY, CDR2 SMNVEV (reference sequence). This CDR3 spans 14 amino acids. The CDR3 DNA sequence: TGTGCCAGCATCGGACTAGCGGGTCCAGATACGCAGTATTTT. This encodes CASIGLAGPDTQYF.

There are many counts of this clonotype. The gene calls are TRBV29-1 and TRBJ2-1, with D uncertain. Trimming pared 7 bases from V and 8 bases from J, leaving 18 bases between. The CDR3 is 13 amino acids. Germline CDR1 reads SQVTM; CDR2 reads ANQGSEA. The CDR3 reads CSAPPFFGDEQFF. The CDR3 DNA reads as TGCAGCGCGCCACCATTCTTTGGGGATGAGCAGTTCTTC.

This clonotype has more than one count but fewer than ten. This chain links TRBV5-1 with TRBJ2-1; D is unclear. The ends were cut back, 4 bases at V and 0 bases at J, with 11 bases in the middle. Germline values: CDR1 SGHRS, CDR2 YFSETQ. This CDR3 is built from 15 residues. CDR3 sequence (DNA): TGCGCCAGCAGCGGCCCCGTTCTCTCCTACAATGAGCAGTTCTTC. It codes for CASSGPVLSYNEQFF.

This clonotype was seen a few times. The chain employs TRBV7-9 and TRBJ1-5; D gene uncertain. In germline, CDR1 is SEHNR, CDR2 FQNEAQ (reference sequence). V lost 3 bases to trimming and J lost 3 bases, with 18 bases between them. The length of the CDR3 is 17 residues. The chain's CDR3 is CASSFWTWANANQPQHF. In DNA, the CDR3 is TGTGCCAGCAGCTTTTGGACTTGGGCGAATGCCAATCAGCCCCAGCATTTT. Looking up the rest from reference TRBV7-9 and TRBJ1-5 gives the full variable domain: DTGVSQNPRHKITKRGQNVTFRCDPISEHNRLYWYRQTLGQGPEFLTYFQNEAQLEKSRLLSDRFSAERPKGSFSTLEIQRTEQGDSAMYLCASSFWTWANANQPQHFGDGTRLSIL.

This clonotype was picked up many times. The V and J genes are TRBV20-1 and TRBJ2-1; no clear D. The germline CDR1 and CDR2 sequences are DFQATT and SNEGSKA (reference sequence). The CDR3 is 11 residues long. V lost 3 bases to trimming and J lost 7 bases, with 7 bases between them. This CDR3 reads CSASGPNEQFF. For the CDR3, the DNA is TGCAGTGCTAGTGGGCCTAATGAGCAGTTCTTC.

The sample holds a few counts of this clonotype. This chain uses TRBV7-2 with TRBJ2-2; D may correspond to TRBD1 or TRBD2 (5 bases each). The CDR3 length is 17 residues. The ends were cut back, 4 bases at V and 4 bases at J, with 19 bases in the middle. Germline CDR1 and CDR2: SGHTA and FQGNSA. This CDR3 is CASSSWLWGRSTGELFF. The CDR3 DNA is TGTGCCAGCAGCTCTTGGCTATGGGGGAGAAGCACCGGGGAGCTGTTTTTT.

The V gene is TRBV30, the J gene TRBJ1-5; no firm D call. Germline CDR1 and CDR2: GTSNPN and SVGIG (reference sequence). CDR3 size: 13 residues. The V and J ends lost 0 bases and 7 bases respectively, with 10 bases between them. The CDR3 protein is CAWSVTLVQPQHF. The CDR3, as DNA: TGTGCCTGGAGTGTGACGTTAGTACAGCCCCAGCATTTT.

This clonotype was seen repeatedly, ten times or more. This sequence joins TRBV7-9 and TRBJ2-1, with 7 positions matching TRBD2. The germline CDR1 and CDR2 sequences are SEHNR and FQNEAQ (reference sequence). The CDR3 length is 14 residues. J lost 8 bases, V lost 2 bases, and 6 bases had no gene match. The CDR3 loop reads CASSLRGRADEQFF. The CDR3 DNA reads as TGTGCCAGCAGCTTACGAGGGAGGGCCGATGAGCAGTTCTTC.

This clonotype was counted between two and nine times. The chain joins TRBV7-2 to TRBJ2-3; 12 bases match TRBD2. Germline CDR1 SGHTA, CDR2 FQGNSA. The CDR3 covers 14 residues. J was trimmed by 6 bases and V by 5 bases; bases with no gene match: 3. The CDR3 bases are TGTGCCAGCAGCGCCGGGACTAGCGGGGATACGCAGTATTTT. It yields the protein CASSAGTSGDTQYF.

The chain has TRBV13 and TRBJ2-5; 8 bases align to TRBD1. V shed 4 bases, J shed 2 bases, and the junction held 12 bases outside the gene matches. This CDR3 contains 17 residues. The V gene's germline CDR1 is PRHDT and CDR2 FYEKMQ (reference sequence). CDR3 DNA sequence: TGTGCCAGCAGCTCGAGAGAGAGGACAGGGCTTCAAGAGACCCAGTACTTC. This encodes CASSSRERTGLQETQYF.

In its sample, this clonotype was seen a few times. The V gene is TRBV7-3, the J gene TRBJ2-1; D remains ambiguous. Germline CDR1 SGHTA, CDR2 FQGTGA. Trimming cost V 1 base and J 0 bases, with 10 bases left between them. The CDR3 is made up of 16 amino acids. CDR3 residues: CASSLIYRSSYNEQFF. The CDR3 bases are TGTGCCAGCAGCTTAATCTACAGAAGCTCCTACAATGAGCAGTTCTTC.